The present TCR beta chain was sequenced within a study of shared clonotypes between healthy human individuals. On this clone itself: Its target is unknown.

Study-wide results and caveats: Four donors had 5% to 6.5% of their naive CD4 clonotypes in common.

Per the germline V gene, CDR1 is SGHRS and CDR2 is YFSETQ. Trimming at V came to 3 bases and at J to 0 bases, leaving 3 bases not matched to a gene. This CDR3 is 16 amino acids long. Data came from immunoSEQ multiplex PCR; TCRdb stores just in-frame clones and leaves some out. Of 2.3 million or so clones detected, roughly 93% appear once; the ten largest clones hold 0.35% to 0.45%. This sequence joins TRBV5-1 and TRBJ1-1, with TRBD1 identical over 12 bases. The sample taken for sequencing was naive CD4+ T cells from PBMCs. The subset is: CD45RA+ positively selected. This TCR was recovered from a man younger than 35 in good health. Some clones in this sample may be carry-over from other donors' samples. The chain's CDR3 is CASSSGQGAMNTEAFF. The CDR3 nucleotides are TGCGCCAGCAGCTCGGGACAGGGGGCAATGAACACTGAAGCTTTCTTT. Full variable domain (outside the CDR3, taken from reference TRBV5-1 and TRBJ1-1): KAGVTQTPRYLIKTRGQQVTLSCSPISGHRSVSWYQQTPGQGLQFLFEYFSETQRNKGNFPGRFSGRQFSNSRSEMNVSTLELGDSALYLCASSSGQGAMNTEAFFGQGTRLTVV.